A single sample gave rise to the 29 T cell receptor beta chains below, sequenced in a study of T cells in Graves' hyperthyroidism and ophthalmopathy. TCR beta CDR3 regions were amplified from RNA. A set of HTBI primers served as the primers for a first-round RT-PCR of the TCR CDR3. TCRdb re-analysed the multiplex PCR reads in MiXCR, keeping a single row per CDR3 protein. The data show under 250,000 distinct CDR3 sequences, approximately 25% seen once. The sample taken for sequencing was blood. All receptors come from a woman aged 35 to 49 with Graves' ophthalmopathy.

This clonotype came up a few times. The genes are TRBV30 and TRBJ1-2; D call uncertain. There are 13 residues in the CDR3. The V gene's germline CDR1 is GTSNPN and CDR2 SVGIG (reference sequence). The V end lost 1 base, the J end lost 2 bases, and 8 bases lay between the germline ends. The CDR3 sequence: CAWSATSNYGYTF. The CDR3 DNA sequence: TGTGCCTGGAGTGCCACGTCAAACTATGGCTACACCTTC.

This clonotype showed up many times. The chain carries TRBV12-3 or TRBV12-4 and TRBJ1-3; TRBD1 matches at 7 bases. CDR3 length equals 16 residues. J was trimmed by 3 bases and V by 3 bases; bases with no gene match: 8. The CDR3 region has the DNA TGTGCCAGCAGTTTGGGACAGACCACTCTTGGAAACACCATATATTTT. This gives the protein CASSLGQTTLGNTIYF.

This clonotype came up many times. This rearrangement joins TRBV28 to TRBJ1-2, with D possibly matching TRBD1 (6 bases). V dropped 7 bases and J dropped 0 bases, with 12 bases sitting between them. This CDR3 comprises 14 residues. The germline V gene has CDR1 MDHEN and CDR2 SYDVKM. The DNA of the CDR3 is TGTGCCAGCATCCTACAGGGAGCTAACTATGGCTACACCTTC. Protein sequence: CASILQGANYGYTF.

In this sample, this clonotype turned up many times. This chain joins TRBV3-1 and TRBJ2-7, with 14 bases aligning to TRBD2. With V trimmed by 1 base and J by 6 bases, 5 bases remained unmatched. Germline CDR1 is LGHDT and CDR2 is YNNKEL (reference sequence). This CDR3 is built from 16 residues. The DNA of the CDR3 is TGTGCCAGCAGCCAAGCCGGGACTAGCGGGAGATTCGAGCAGTACTTC. It specifies CASSQAGTSGRFEQYF.

This clonotype came up many times. The genes are TRBV2 and TRBJ2-7; 7 bases agree with TRBD2. CDR3 length: 13 residues. Losses at the gene ends were 10 bases for V and 0 bases for J; bases not matched to a gene: 6. Germline lookup yields CDR1 SNHLY and CDR2 FYNNEI. CDR3 residues: CAIPGTNSYEQYF. The DNA of the CDR3 is TGTGCCATCCCCGGGACTAACTCCTACGAGCAGTACTTC.

The chain combines TRBV11-2 with TRBJ2-2, with 7 bases fitting TRBD1. Trimming at V came to 4 bases and at J to 4 bases, leaving 9 bases not matched to a gene. The CDR3 totals 16 residues. Germline CDR1 SGHAT, CDR2 FQNNGV. The DNA for the CDR3 is TGTGCCAGCAGCTCCAGGGGGATCCCGGGCACCGGGGAGCTGTTTTTT. It codes for CASSSRGIPGTGELFF.

There are many counts of this clonotype. This chain uses TRBV29-1 with TRBJ2-2; tentative D call: TRBD2 (5 bases). This CDR3 has 13 amino acids. From germline, CDR1 is SQVTM and CDR2 ANQGSEA. V was shortened by 3 bases and J by 2 bases, with 7 bases between the two germline ends. The CDR3 protein is CSVDPGNTGELFF. CDR3 DNA: TGCAGCGTTGACCCGGGAAACACCGGGGAGCTGTTTTTT.

V and J are TRBV11-2 and TRBJ1-1; 9 positions agree with TRBD1. This CDR3 is 16 amino acids long. Trimming cost V 6 bases and J 1 base; bases outside gene matches: 9. Germline V CDR1 and CDR2: SGHAT, FQNNGV. For the CDR3, the DNA is TGTGCCAGCAGATGGACAGGGGACCTACCGAACACTGAAGCTTTCTTT. Translating it yields CASRWTGDLPNTEAFF. The full variable domain, rest sourced from reference TRBV11-2 and TRBJ1-1, is EAGVAQSPRYKIIEKRQSVAFWCNPISGHATLYWYQQILGQGPKLLIQFQNNGVVDDSQLPKDRFSAERLKGVDSTLKIQPAKLEDSAVYLCASRWTGDLPNTEAFFGQGTRLTVV.

This clonotype was recorded at least ten times. The chain has TRBV30 and TRBJ1-3; TRBD1 matches 8 bases. V gave up 5 bases and J gave up 3 bases; unmatched junction bases: 3. Germline V gene data show CDR1 as GTSNPN and CDR2 as SVGIG (reference sequence). This CDR3 is 13 amino acids long. The CDR3 sequence: CAWAGGFGNTIYF. CDR3 sequence (DNA): TGTGCCTGGGCAGGGGGCTTTGGAAACACCATATATTTT.

Ten or more counts support this clonotype. V and J are TRBV7-9 and TRBJ2-7; 9 bases agree with TRBD1. J lost 7 bases, V lost 5 bases, and 12 bases had no gene match. The CDR3 is 15 amino acids. Germline-derived CDR1 and CDR2 are SEHNR and FQNEAQ (reference sequence). The CDR3 sequence is CASSPKGQGRVEQYF. The DNA for the CDR3 is TGTGCCAGCAGCCCTAAGGGACAGGGTCGAGTAGAGCAGTACTTC. The full variable domain, with the rest looked up from reference TRBV7-9 and TRBJ2-7, is DTGVSQNPRHKITKRGQNVTFRCDPISEHNRLYWYRQTLGQGPEFLTYFQNEAQLEKSRLLSDRFSAERPKGSFSTLEIQRTEQGDSAMYLCASSPKGQGRVEQYFGPGTRLTVT.

The table lists this clonotype with many counts. A read error may be the cause here, since a much bigger clone is one base away. The missing conserved phenylalanine or tryptophan at the end of this CDR3 makes a read error likely. This rearrangement joins TRBV6-1 to TRBJ1-2, with D uncertain. The germline V gene encodes CDR1 MNHNS and CDR2 SASEGT. This CDR3 comprises 13 residues. V was clipped by 5 bases and J by 3 bases, with 10 bases between them. The CDR3 protein is CASSIAAYYGYTS. DNA of the CDR3: TGTGCCAGCAGTATCGCAGCTTACTATGGCTACACCTCC.

This clonotype was recorded at least ten times. This chain connects TRBV4-1 to TRBJ2-7; D remains unclear. CDR1 is MGHRA and CDR2 is YSYEKL in the germline V gene. The ends were cut back, 1 base at V and 3 bases at J, with 7 bases in the middle. The CDR3 contains 13 residues. Here the CDR3 DNA reads TGCGCCAGCAGCCAAGCGGAGTACTACGAGCAGTACTTC. Protein product: CASSQAEYYEQYF.

This clonotype was seen a handful of times. The chain couples TRBV2 to TRBJ2-7; D not certain. The CDR3 totals 13 residues. V dropped 7 bases and J dropped 2 bases, with 12 bases sitting between them. Per germline, CDR1 SNHLY and CDR2 FYNNEI. The CDR3 nucleotides are TGTGCCAGCAAGGTTGAACCCACCTACGAGCAGTACTTC. This translates into CASKVEPTYEQYF.

This clonotype was counted many times. One base away lies a much larger clone, so this may be a sequencing read error. The gene calls are TRBV29-1 and TRBJ1-1; perhaps TRBD1 as D (6 bases). The germline CDR1 and CDR2 sequences are SQVTM and ANQGSEA. The V and J ends lost 4 bases and 3 bases respectively, with 12 bases between them. The CDR3 spans 13 residues. The DNA for the CDR3 is TGCAGCGTTGCCGGACAGAGGGACACTGAAGCTTTCTTT. Its protein is CSVAGQRDTEAFF.

With respect to this clonotype: Germline is not matched at one junction end, which may reflect a read error. The chain employs TRBV6-5 and TRBJ1-6, with 7 bases fitting TRBD1. Germline assignment: CDR1 MNHEY and CDR2 SVGAGI. CDR3 length: 13 residues. The CDR3 DNA is TGTGCCAGCATTTACCAGGGGGGATCACCCCTCCACTTT. It translates to CASIYQGGSPLHF.

The chain combines TRBV2 with TRBJ2-5; weak D call: TRBD1 (6 bases). The germline V gene encodes CDR1 SNHLY and CDR2 FYNNEI. V shed 4 bases and J shed 3 bases, with 12 bases lying between them. This CDR3 has 14 residues. The CDR3 sequence is CASSGYEGEETQYF. DNA of the CDR3: TGTGCCAGCAGTGGTTACGAGGGGGAAGAGACCCAGTACTTC.

J is TRBJ1-2 and V is TRBV6-1; D is ambiguous. The germline V gene encodes CDR1 MNHNS and CDR2 SASEGT. The CDR3 contains 13 residues. Trimming cost V 7 bases and J 8 bases, with 17 bases left between them. Here the CDR3 DNA reads TGTGCCAGCACTGACCCTCCCCGGAGGGGCTACACCTTC. It encodes CASTDPPRRGYTF.

Of note for this clonotype: The germline gene is not matched at one end of the junction; a read error may be the cause. The V and J genes are TRBV18 and TRBJ2-5; D gene unclear. Germline CDR1 is KGHSH and CDR2 is LQKENI. The CDR3 consists of 13 residues. DNA for the CDR3: TGTGCCTGCTCACCAGAGTCCTGGCAGTCCCAGTACTTC. Amino acids: CACSPESWQSQYF.

This clonotype came up many times. This chain connects TRBV12-3 or TRBV12-4 to TRBJ1-2; 8 nucleotides match TRBD1. The CDR3 sequence is 15 residues long. V shed 5 bases, J shed 5 bases, and the junction held 10 bases outside the gene matches. Here the CDR3 DNA reads TGTGCCAGCAGTACACAGGGGGTGGTGGTTTATGGCTACACCTTC. Its translation: CASSTQGVVVYGYTF.

This clonotype appeared many times. The rearrangement joins TRBV19 to TRBJ2-2; D gene unclear. This CDR3 has 12 residues. Trimming stripped 6 bases from V and 5 bases from J, with 7 bases between. Germline CDR1 and CDR2: LNHDA and SQIVND (reference sequence). The CDR3 is CASSPVTGELFF. CDR3 bases: TGTGCCAGTAGCCCCGTAACCGGGGAGCTGTTTTTT. The whole variable domain, remainder taken from reference TRBV19 and TRBJ2-2, is DGGITQSPKYLFRKEGQNVTLSCEQNLNHDAMYWYRQDPGQGLRLIYYSQIVNDFQKGDIAEGYSVSREKKESFPLTVTSAQKNPTAFYLCASSPVTGELFFGEGSRLTVL.

This clonotype was seen many times. The rearrangement uses TRBV6-5 and TRBJ2-2, with TRBD2 as a possible D gene (6 bases). Per the germline V gene, CDR1 is MNHEY and CDR2 is SVGAGI. V lost 4 bases and J lost 8, with 20 bases in between. The CDR3 is 16 residues long. The CDR3 DNA reads as TGTGCCAGCAGTTTAACAATTGGGGGGAGTTCGGGGGAGCTGTTTTTT. Its protein is CASSLTIGGSSGELFF.

The V gene is TRBV6-1, the J gene TRBJ2-7, with 7 bases aligning to TRBD1. The CDR3 consists of 14 residues. The V segment lost 6 bases and the J segment 3 bases; nucleotides outside the gene matches: 8. In germline, CDR1 is MNHNS, CDR2 SASEGT. The chain's CDR3 is CASRVRRDSYEQYF. For the CDR3, the DNA is TGTGCCAGCAGAGTTCGTCGGGACAGCTACGAGCAGTACTTC.

This clonotype showed up just once. The rearrangement joins TRBV28 to TRBJ1-3; possibly TRBD1 for D (6 bases). V was pared by 3 bases and J by 1 base, with 19 bases between. The V gene's germline CDR1 is MDHEN and CDR2 SYDVKM. CDR3 length: 18 residues. The CDR3 is CASSLTVTGYGSGNTIYF. The CDR3 bases are TGTGCCAGCAGTTTGACGGTGACAGGTTATGGGTCTGGAAACACCATATATTTT.

This clonotype appeared many times. V is TRBV10-2 and J is TRBJ1-3, with D unclear. This CDR3 comprises 16 residues. The V end was cut by 6 bases, the J end by 4 bases, with 19 bases between. Germline V gene sequence: CDR1 WSHSY, CDR2 SAAADI. The CDR3 DNA follows: TGCGCCAGCAGGCCGGACCAGACTTCTCTGGGAAACACCATATATTTT. This codes for CASRPDQTSLGNTIYF.

This clonotype occurred many times. The CDR3, as DNA: TGCAGTGCTAGCCCCGTTACAGGGGGCGCGGACACTGAAGCTTTCTTT. It is translated as CSASPVTGGADTEAFF. V is TRBV20-1 and J is TRBJ1-1, with TRBD1 matching 9 bases. CDR1 and CDR2 (germline): DFQATT, SNEGSKA (reference sequence). The CDR3 loop spans 16 amino acids. V trimming: 3 bases; J trimming: 3 bases; junction bases outside the gene matches: 11.

The table lists this clonotype with a few counts. The CDR3 region is CASSLTSDREVYGYTF. CDR3 sequence (DNA): TGTGCCAGCAGCCTTACATCGGACAGGGAGGTCTATGGCTACACCTTC. The V and J genes are TRBV28 and TRBJ1-2; 8 bases match TRBD1. V was pared by 6 bases and J by 4 bases, with 13 bases of the junction left unmatched. Germline lookup yields CDR1 MDHEN and CDR2 SYDVKM. CDR3 length equals 16 residues.

This clonotype was observed at least ten times. This chain links TRBV28 with TRBJ1-5, with TRBD1 matching 10 bases. V gave up 3 bases and J gave up 4 bases; unmatched junction bases: 3. The CDR3 spans 15 residues. CDR1 and CDR2 (germline): MDHEN, SYDVKM. The CDR3 sequence: CASSFPGQGNQPQHF. The CDR3 nucleotides are TGTGCCAGCAGTTTCCCGGGACAGGGGAATCAGCCCCAGCATTTT.

The gene calls are TRBV20-1 and TRBJ2-7, with TRBD1 as a possible D gene (6 bases). Deletions cut 3 bases from V and 0 bases from J, with 12 bases between. The length of the CDR3 is 14 residues. Germline-derived CDR1 and CDR2 are DFQATT and SNEGSKA (reference sequence). The CDR3 sequence is CSASGQRSSYEQYF. In DNA, the CDR3 is TGCAGTGCTAGTGGACAGCGGAGCTCCTACGAGCAGTACTTC.

This clonotype was seen repeatedly, ten times or more. The chain combines TRBV11-2 with TRBJ1-2, with D perhaps matching TRBD1 (6 bases). V shed 4 bases and J shed 3 bases, with 12 bases lying between them. The CDR3 is 14 residues long. Germline CDR1 SGHAT, CDR2 FQNNGV. The CDR3 nucleotides are TGTGCCAGCAGCTCCACAGGGTCCTACTATGGCTACACCTTC. Residues: CASSSTGSYYGYTF. The variable domain in full, with the rest retrieved from reference TRBV11-2 and TRBJ1-2, is EAGVAQSPRYKIIEKRQSVAFWCNPISGHATLYWYQQILGQGPKLLIQFQNNGVVDDSQLPKDRFSAERLKGVDSTLKIQPAKLEDSAVYLCASSSTGSYYGYTFGSGTRLTVV.